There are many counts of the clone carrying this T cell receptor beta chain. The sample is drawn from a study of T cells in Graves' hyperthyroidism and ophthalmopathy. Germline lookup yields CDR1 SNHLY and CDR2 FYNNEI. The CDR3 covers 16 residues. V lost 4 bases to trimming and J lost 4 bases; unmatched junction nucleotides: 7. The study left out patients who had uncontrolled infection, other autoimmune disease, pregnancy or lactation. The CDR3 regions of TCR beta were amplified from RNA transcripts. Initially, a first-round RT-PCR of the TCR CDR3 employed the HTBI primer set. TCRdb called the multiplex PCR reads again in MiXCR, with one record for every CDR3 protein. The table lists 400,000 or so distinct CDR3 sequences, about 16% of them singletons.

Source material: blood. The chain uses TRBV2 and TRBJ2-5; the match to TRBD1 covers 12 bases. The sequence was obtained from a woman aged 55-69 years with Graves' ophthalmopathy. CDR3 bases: TGTGCCAGCAGTGCCTCGCCGGGACAGGGGGCAGAGACCCAGTACTTC. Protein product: CASSASPGQGAETQYF.